These 11 T cell receptor beta chains originate from one sample sequenced in a study of blood T cell repertoires in COVID-19. Sequenced by immunoSEQ multiplex PCR; TCRdb stores in-frame clones only, minus some. The table includes some 120,000 clones, 90% detected once. The sequenced material came from peripheral blood. Source of these receptors: a man aged 55 to 69 with COVID-19, enrolled during active disease.

For the CDR3, the DNA is TGTGCCAGCAGTCCCCTGGGGAGCGCGGGAGAATACGAGCAGTACTTC. Its translation: CASSPLGSAGEYEQYF. V and J are TRBV3-1 (or the pseudogene TRBV3-2) and TRBJ2-7; TRBD2 aligns across 7 bases. The ends lost 6 bases at V and 4 bases at J; junction bases unmatched: 15. From germline, CDR1 is LGHDT and CDR2 YNNKEL (reference sequence). This CDR3 comprises 16 residues.

The chain is built from TRBV28 and TRBJ1-1; the D gene is possibly TRBD1 (5 bases). CDR1 MDHEN and CDR2 SYDVKM come from the germline V gene. Trimming pared 5 bases from V and 0 bases from J, leaving 10 bases between. This CDR3 is built from 14 residues. In DNA form, the CDR3 reads TGTGCCAGCAGTCGACAGCGTATGAACACTGAAGCTTTCTTT. As protein: CASSRQRMNTEAFF.

The CDR3 bases are TGTGCCAGCAGTTTATCGTCTCTCTATGGCTACACCTTC. Protein sequence: CASSLSSLYGYTF. The genes are TRBV27 and TRBJ1-2; D gene uncertain. CDR3 length: 13 residues. The V gene's germline CDR1 is MNHEY and CDR2 SMNVEV (reference sequence). The V and J ends lost 0 bases and 4 bases respectively, with 6 bases between them.

This chain joins TRBV27 and TRBJ1-1; 10 bases line up with TRBD1. This CDR3 region has 12 residues. The V and J ends lost 6 bases and 11 bases, in that order; junction bases with no gene match: 6. The germline gives CDR1 MNHEY, CDR2 SMNVEV (reference sequence). In nucleotides, the CDR3 is TGTGCCAGCAGCCCCGACAGGGGGCGGGCTTTCTTT. It is translated as CASSPDRGRAFF.

The DNA of the CDR3 is TGCGCCAGCAGTGATAGTAGCGGGAGACCCGCCTACAATGAGCAGTTCTTC. Translated: CASSDSSGRPAYNEQFF. The V call is TRBV10-1, the J call TRBJ2-1; 9 bases map to TRBD2. The junction had 8 bases not matched to a gene; V was cut back by 3 bases and J by 2 bases. CDR1 and CDR2 from the germline V gene are WNHNN and SYGVQD (reference sequence). The CDR3 sequence is 17 residues long.

This clone has just one count. V gene TRBV2 combines with J gene TRBJ1-2, with TRBD1 as a possible D gene (5 bases). The germline V gene has CDR1 SNHLY and CDR2 FYNNEI. Between the trimmed V and J ends, which lost 5 bases and 6 bases, there was a span of 16 bases. CDR3 length: 14 residues. CDR3 DNA: TGTGCCAGCAGTTGGGCAGGGAAAGTTGATGGCTACACCTTC. This gives the protein CASSWAGKVDGYTF.

This clone was observed a few times. The gene calls are TRBV7-9 and TRBJ1-4; no clear D. V was trimmed by 5 bases and J by 3 bases, leaving 10 bases between them. Germline CDR1 is SEHNR and CDR2 is FQNEAQ (reference sequence). The CDR3 totals 14 residues. The CDR3 loop reads CASSLGMPNEKLFF. DNA for the CDR3: TGTGCCAGCAGCCTGGGCATGCCTAATGAAAAACTGTTTTTT.

The gene calls are TRBV6-2 or TRBV6-3 and TRBJ1-1; 7 bases line up with TRBD1. V lost 4 bases and J lost 5; bases outside the gene matches: 13. The CDR3 spans 16 residues. Germline V lookup: CDR1 MNHEY, CDR2 SVGEGT. The CDR3 DNA is TGTGCCAGCAGTTCCCCACAGGGGCGGTTTCGGACTGAAGCTTTCTTT. As protein: CASSSPQGRFRTEAFF.

The genes are TRBV4-2 and TRBJ2-3, with 9 bases aligning to TRBD1. Looked up from germline, CDR1 is LGHNA and CDR2 is YNFKEQ. Germline trimming cut 2 bases from V and 13 bases from J; bases unmatched to any gene: 7. The length of the CDR3 is 13 residues. The CDR3 DNA reads TGTGCCAGCAGCCAATGGACAGGGGAGACAGAGTATTTT. Its translation: CASSQWTGETEYF.

V and J are TRBV4-1 and TRBJ2-3; D possibly corresponds to TRBD2 (6 bases). The CDR3 runs to 17 residues. Looked up from germline, CDR1 is MGHRA and CDR2 is YSYEKL. V lost 0 bases and J lost 4, with 17 bases in between. This CDR3 is CASSQESLAEPSDTQYF. The CDR3 DNA reads as TGCGCCAGCAGCCAAGAGTCACTAGCCGAACCTTCAGATACGCAGTATTTT.

This chain joins TRBV6-5 and TRBJ2-7, with D possibly matching TRBD1 (6 bases). CDR3 length: 14 amino acids. The V and J ends lost 0 bases and 7 bases respectively, with 13 bases between them. Germline CDR1 reads MNHEY; CDR2 reads SVGAGI. The CDR3 reads CASSYSFGTTEQYF. CDR3 nucleotide sequence: TGTGCCAGCAGTTACTCGTTCGGGACAACGGAGCAGTACTTC.